Listed here are 7 T cell receptor beta chains from one sample, sequenced in a study of blood T cells in healthy people across ages. Through a sample-barcoded 5' primer and a J-beta primer mix, a second PCR was run for roughly 7 to 11 cycles. TCRdb reanalysed the 5' RACE reads using MiXCR and keeps one entry per CDR3 protein. This sample has 1.5 million to 1.9 million distinct CDR3 sequences, with about 45% found just once. What was sequenced was blood. The receptors derive from a woman in her late teens or twenties in good health.

The chain carries TRBV7-9 and TRBJ2-5; 8 bases align to TRBD2. The V gene's germline CDR1 is SEHNR and CDR2 FQNEAQ (reference sequence). The junction had 11 bases not matched to a gene; V was cut back by 3 bases and J by 5 bases. There are 16 residues in the CDR3. The CDR3 DNA is TGTGCCAGCAGCTTTTTTCGAGGACTAGCCAGGGAGACCCAGTACTTC. Residues: CASSFFRGLARETQYF.

CDR3 loop: CASSLWRSNYGYTF. Here the CDR3 DNA reads TGTGCCAGCAGCTTATGGCGCTCTAACTATGGCTACACCTTC. V usage is TRBV7-9 and J usage is TRBJ1-2; D gene uncertain. Germline CDR1 reads SEHNR; CDR2 reads FQNEAQ (reference sequence). This CDR3 is 14 amino acids long. V was trimmed by 2 bases and J by 0 bases, leaving 7 bases between them.

A word on this clonotype: Here the CDR3 omits its conserved ending phenylalanine or tryptophan, so a read error is the likely source. The genes are TRBV29-1 and TRBJ2-1; D is uncertain. The V gene lost 7 bases and the J gene lost 5 bases, with 21 bases spanning the gap. Germline CDR1 and CDR2: SQVTM and ANQGSEA. The CDR3 totals 15 residues. Here the CDR3 DNA reads TGCAGCGCCCTCCCCAGACGGAAAAGCAACAATGAGCAGTTCCTC. Amino acid sequence: CSALPRRKSNNEQFL.

This chain uses TRBV15 with TRBJ2-1, with D perhaps TRBD1 or TRBD2 (5 bases each). Trimming left V 5 bases short and J 6 bases short, with 23 bases between. Germline CDR1 is LNHNV and CDR2 is YYDKDF (reference sequence). The CDR3 consists of 17 residues. CDR3 DNA: TGTGCCACCAGCCCCCGTGCCATCGGGACCTTGATCAATGAGCAGTTCTTC. Translated, it gives CATSPRAIGTLINEQFF.

V gene TRBV6-5 combines with J gene TRBJ1-1, with D unclear. V lost 0 bases to trimming and J lost 0 bases, with 8 bases between them. This CDR3 has 15 residues. The germline V gene encodes CDR1 MNHEY and CDR2 SVGAGI. The CDR3 coding sequence is TGTGCCAGCAGTTACTCTGCAGACATGAACACTGAAGCTTTCTTT. Translating it yields CASSYSADMNTEAFF.

This clonotype was seen only a few times. The chain carries TRBV6-2 or TRBV6-3 and TRBJ2-7; D perhaps matches TRBD1 (6 bases). CDR1 MNHEY and CDR2 SVGEGT come from the germline V gene. The CDR3 runs 12 residues. V was pared by 6 bases and J by 5 bases, with 11 bases between. CDR3 DNA: TGTGCCAGCAGACCACAGGGCCACGAGCAGTACTTC. It yields the protein CASRPQGHEQYF.

In this sample, this clonotype turned up a few times. The V and J genes are TRBV4-2 and TRBJ2-1, with no clear D. CDR1 LGHNA and CDR2 YNFKEQ come from the germline V gene. The V end lost 5 bases, the J end lost 8 bases, and 10 bases lay between the germline ends. The CDR3 is made up of 12 amino acids. CDR3 nucleotide sequence: TGTGCCAGCAGCATCCCGGACGATGAGCAGTTCTTC. Its translation: CASSIPDDEQFF.